The clone carrying this T cell receptor beta chain was counted many times. Its specificity is unknown. This sample was included in a study of T cell clonality in common variable immunodeficiency. Study results and caveats: Compared with healthy controls, CVID subjects showed increased TCRbeta clonality, mostly in about a third. Fewer deletions and N-nucleotide insertions were reportedly seen in common variable immunodeficiency TCR beta sequences.

Patients and controls were mostly of Caucasian heritage. Donors gave 5 to 8 ml heparinized peripheral whole blood. The method was immunoSEQ multiplex PCR; TCRdb's version includes in-frame clones alone and lacks a portion of them. In total the sample includes around 55,000 clones, none of them seen once. This TCR derives from a person aged 18 to 70 in good health. Sequences were obtained from peripheral blood mononuclear cells.

CDR3: CASSQTGNYGYTF. Incomplete CDR3 DNA: TGCGCCAGCAGCCAGACCGGGAACTATGGC. The chain is built from TRBV5-1 and TRBJ1-2; D not resolved. The read terminates 3 residues ahead of where the CDR3 ends, so the germline J gene completes it. Trimming took 4 bases from V and 2 from J, leaving 9 bases between them. The V gene's germline CDR1 is SGHRS and CDR2 YFSETQ. This CDR3 comprises 13 residues.